This T cell receptor beta chain was documented in a study of blood T cell repertoires in COVID-19 (TCRdb year 2020). At the level of the whole study: Samples from collaborators originated in the United States, Italy and Spain and spanned both the acute and convalescent phases of COVID-19. The material from the prospective study consisted of cDNA or gDNA derived from T cells, B-cell-depleted T cells, or PBMCs. The dataset comprised deeply sampled blood TCRbeta repertoires from subjects exposed to, actively infected with, or recovered from COVID-19. The repertoires were made available in a free public database intended to serve as a resource for research on the immune response to SARS-CoV-2. The samples were drawn from two sources: the first 160 participants of the ongoing ImmuneRACE study, and 1,000 to 1,500 subjects contributed by 6 global collaborators. The sample metadata nearly always contained a de-identified subject ID, COVID-19 status, age in years and sex. HLA class I and class II types, where available, came from metadata supplied by the sample provider rather than from assay-based typing.

With respect to this clone: Its binding antigen is unknown. The input lacks base qualities; no much larger clone sits a single base away.

TCRbeta CDR3 regions were amplified from genomic DNA by means of the immunoSEQ Assay, a bias-controlled multiplex PCR. The paper's processing steps were these. The number of nucleated cells in each sample was estimated by amplification of reference gene primers within the assay. Sequence reads were collapsed and filtered to measure the absolute abundance of every unique TCRbeta CDR3 rearrangement. For each sample, productive Simpson clonality was calculated by taking the square root of Simpson's diversity index across productive rearrangements. Imported from immuneACCESS, the table was reduced by TCRdb to in-frame sequences with V and J called. These copies leave out some clones; in studies compared against another copy, an unresolved V gene accounts for under half, and the cause of the remainder is not known. The V and J calls and the clone size are those of that table, but D and trimming were determined from the DNA. The sample data list 150,000 to 200,000 clones, and around 90% of these were observed just once. Around 7% of the sample is held by the ten biggest clonotypes.

Paper-wide results and their limitations: The quantity of clinical and demographic metadata differed by source and by participant and was supplied without curation.

The CDR3 holds 14 amino acids from the cysteine to the phenylalanine. Of the read, only the CDR3 DNA is kept; its 42 bases are in frame from base 1. V drops 6 bases and J drops 1 base, leaving 12 bases in between. Per the germline V gene, MNHNS is the CDR1 and SASEGT is the CDR2. Collaborating institutions collected whole blood in K2EDTA tubes following their own protocols. For TCRbeta analysis, collaborator samples were shipped as frozen whole blood, as isolated PBMCs, or as DNA extracted from either sample type. The sequenced sample was peripheral blood. In this chain, TRBV6-1 is recombined with TRBJ1-2; too little of a D gene remains to name it. The sequence was collected from a man in his forties or fifties with acute or convalescent COVID-19. CDR3 sequence: CASRARGLNYGYTF. The bases read TGTGCCAGCAGGGCCCGCGGCCTTAACTATGGCTACACCTTC.